A single sample is the source of the 12 T cell receptor beta chains below, sequenced in a study of blood T cell repertoires in COVID-19 (dated by TCRdb to 2020 to 2021). Library method: the immunoSEQ multiplex PCR assay. What TCRdb holds here is the immuneACCESS table cut down to in-frame rearrangements. Part of the clones is not present; checked against another copy, under half of the missing clones reflect an unresolved V gene, and the others are unexplained. A total of hundreds of thousands of clones appear in this sample, 80% to 90% of them only once. Of the sample, around 6% falls within the top ten clones. Sequences were obtained from peripheral blood. All receptors derive from a woman aged 45-60 years with COVID-19, enrolled during active disease.

This clone showed up just once. The V gene is TRBV7-2, the J gene TRBJ2-7; maybe TRBD2 (7 bases). V lost 2 bases and J lost 0, with 14 bases in between. CDR3 size: 16 residues. From germline, CDR1 is SGHTA and CDR2 FQGNSA. The DNA of the CDR3 is TGTGCCAGCAGCTTAAGGCATAGGGGGGGCTCCTACGAGCAGTACTTC. Translation gives CASSLRHRGGSYEQYF.

This chain joins TRBV6-4 and TRBJ1-5; D is unresolved. The CDR3 has 13 residues. Trimming stripped 7 bases from V and 4 bases from J, with 11 bases between. CDR1 is MRHNA, CDR2 SNTAGT, per germline. The CDR3 nucleotides are TGTGCCAGCACCGAACGCAGAAATCAGCCCCAGCATTTT. Its protein is CASTERRNQPQHF.

This chain joins TRBV7-2 and TRBJ1-1; weak D call: TRBD1 (5 bases). CDR3 length: 15 amino acids. V lost 0 bases and J 1 base, leaving 9 bases between the germline ends. Germline V gene lookup returns CDR1 SGHTA and CDR2 FQGNSA. CDR3 protein: CASSLAGLSNTEAFF. Written as DNA, the CDR3 is TGTGCCAGCAGCTTAGCGGGACTCTCGAACACTGAAGCTTTCTTT.

The V and J genes are TRBV5-1 and TRBJ1-5; D gene unclear. CDR3 size: 15 residues. Germline loops: CDR1 SGHRS, CDR2 YFSETQ. Trimming shortened V by 1 base and J by 5 bases, and 13 bases separated the two germline ends. CDR3 residues: CASSLNFGEDQPQHF. The CDR3 DNA sequence: TGCGCCAGCAGCTTGAATTTTGGGGAGGATCAGCCCCAGCATTTT. The full variable domain, in which reference TRBV5-1 and TRBJ1-5 provide the parts outside the CDR3, is KAGVTQTPRYLIKTRGQQVTLSCSPISGHRSVSWYQQTPGQGLQFLFEYFSETQRNKGNFPGRFSGRQFSNSRSEMNVSTLELGDSALYLCASSLNFGEDQPQHFGDGTRLSIL.

The chain couples TRBV6-2 or TRBV6-3 to TRBJ1-6; D is perhaps TRBD1 (6 bases). The germline V gene encodes CDR1 MNHEY and CDR2 SVGEGT. Deletions cut 5 bases from V and 7 bases from J, with 18 bases between. The CDR3 is 16 amino acids. The CDR3 DNA reads as TGTGCCAGCAGTGCAGGGGTTATTGCGGAAAATTCACCCCTCCACTTT. Protein product: CASSAGVIAENSPLHF.

This sequence joins TRBV24-1 and TRBJ1-5, with TRBD1 matching 9 bases. The CDR3 consists of 16 residues. V gave up 3 bases and J gave up 3 bases; unmatched junction bases: 5. CDR1 and CDR2 (germline): KGHDR, SFDVKD. The CDR3 region has the DNA TGTGCCACCAGTGATCTGGGACAGGGAAACAATCAGCCCCAGCATTTT. Its protein product is CATSDLGQGNNQPQHF.

Here the CDR3 reads CASRTGGNTGELFF. CDR3 sequence (DNA): TGTGCCAGCCGAACAGGGGGGAACACCGGGGAGCTGTTTTTT. The J gene is TRBJ2-2, the V gene TRBV18; 8 positions match TRBD1. The CDR3 consists of 14 residues. CDR1 and CDR2 (germline): KGHSH, LQKENI. V shed 8 bases, J shed 1 base, and the junction held 3 bases outside the gene matches.

This chain uses TRBV18 with TRBJ1-2; TRBD1 matches at 8 bases. V was clipped by 4 bases and J by 0 bases; unmatched bases: 10. From germline, CDR1 is KGHSH and CDR2 LQKENI. This CDR3 comprises 17 residues. CDR3 sequence: CASSRSQGTGANYGYTF. The DNA of the CDR3 is TGTGCCAGCTCACGCTCACAAGGGACAGGAGCTAACTATGGCTACACCTTC.

This chain connects TRBV29-1 to TRBJ1-1, with a possible D match to TRBD1 (6 bases). V was cut by 5 bases and J by 6 bases, with 13 bases left in between. This CDR3 contains 12 residues. Germline V gene lookup returns CDR1 SQVTM and CDR2 ANQGSEA. The CDR3 nucleotides read TGCAGCGTTAGGGGGATCGACGCTGAAGCTTTCTTT. Protein sequence: CSVRGIDAEAFF. The full variable domain, with the rest looked up from reference TRBV29-1 and TRBJ1-1, is SAVISQKPSRDICQRGTSLTIQCQVDSQVTMMFWYRQQPGQSLTLIATANQGSEATYESGFVIDKFPISRPNLTFSTLTVSNMSPEDSSIYLCSVRGIDAEAFFGQGTRLTVV.

This clone has just one count. The V and J genes are TRBV28 and TRBJ1-4; 7 nucleotides line up with TRBD1. CDR3 length equals 13 residues. V lost 5 bases to trimming and J lost 13 bases; unmatched junction nucleotides: 10. Germline V lookup: CDR1 MDHEN, CDR2 SYDVKM. The DNA of the CDR3 is TGTGCCAGCAGTATTGGGACAGCCCAAGGACTGTTTTTT. Its translation: CASSIGTAQGLFF.

This clone has more than one count but fewer than ten. The chain couples TRBV9 to TRBJ1-6; D is possibly TRBD1 (6 bases). The CDR3 has 14 amino acids. Germline V CDR1 and CDR2: SGDLS, YYNGEE. Trimming shortened V by 4 bases and J by 8 bases, and 13 bases separated the two germline ends. The CDR3 is CASSRTGRDSPLHF. The CDR3 coding sequence is TGTGCCAGCAGCCGCACAGGGAGGGATTCACCCCTCCACTTT.

This chain uses TRBV5-1 with TRBJ2-5, with 7 bases matching TRBD2. V lost 5 bases and J lost 0; bases outside the gene matches: 10. Germline CDR1 is SGHRS and CDR2 is YFSETQ. The CDR3 spans 16 residues. CDR3 in DNA: TGCGCCAGCAGTTCCGGACTAGTAGGCTACCAAGAGACCCAGTACTTC. Translating gives CASSSGLVGYQETQYF.